This T cell receptor (beta chain) was captured by sequencing in a study of cytomegalovirus exposure and HLA in healthy donors. Trimming cost V 5 bases and J 3 bases; bases outside gene matches: 4. The CDR3 totals 14 residues. Germline CDR1 reads MNHEY; CDR2 reads SMNVEV (reference sequence). PCR involved 60 Vbeta and 13 Jbeta primers. TCRdb's table, derived via immunoSEQ multiplex PCR, lists solely in-frame clones and lacks some. The repertoire has 150,000 to 250,000 clones, around three quarters of them found once; the top ten carry 4% to 4.5%. With regard to this clone: The antigen remains undetermined.

Study results and caveats: In vitro checks showed that a few CMV-associated chains really do target CMV antigens.

The V gene is TRBV27, the J gene TRBJ1-5; 7 nucleotides agree with TRBD1. The sequenced material came from PBMCs. This TCR derives from a woman aged 30 to 39 in good health and CMV-seropositive. CDR3 amino acids: CASSQGQYNQPQHF. The CDR3 DNA is TGTGCCAGCAGTCAGGGACAGTACAATCAGCCCCAGCATTTT.